This T cell receptor beta chain was captured in a study of T cell repertoires in cytomegalovirus infection (dated by TCRdb to between 2018 and 2021). Broadly, across the study: Because public TCR beta signatures pointed to carriage of CMV infection together with the matching HLA type, the HLA type of each donor mattered for the analysis.

Trimming costs V 6 bases and J 5 bases, and their ends lie 22 bases apart. CDR1 and CDR2, looked up from the germline V gene, are MNHNS and SASEGT. CDR3 length: 16 amino acids, cysteine to phenylalanine. Only the CDR3 part of the read is kept: 48 bases, read in frame from the first base. Results the study describes overall, beyond this receptor: In both this cohort and an independent roughly 350-donor cohort, the cumulative frequency of public TCR beta family members distinguished carriers of CMV infection plus the relevant HLA type. In the ex vivo response, HLA-C-restricted CMV-specific TCR beta clonotypes were dominant, and in two of eight donors the single most frequent clonotype came from this HLA-C-restricted group.

TCRdb names Illumina HiSeq 1500 as the instrument used. The public reads were reprocessed in TCRdb via fastp at Q25 and MiXCR, keeping in-frame beta chains. Every distinct CDR3 protein forms one entry, paired with its most common genes and DNA. Within this sample are about 180,000 distinct CDR3 sequences, with approximately 18% of them counted one time only. Jointly, the top ten make up almost 25% of the sample. Details on this clonotype: Its antigen remains undetermined. No base qualities exist here, and no much larger clone lies one base off it.

The TCR comes from a human donor in good health (CMV status not recorded). Some clones in this sample may be carry-over from other donors' samples. Recombination joined TRBV6-1 with TRBJ1-1; perhaps TRBD1 is the D gene, with 5 bases matching. Input material: CD8+ T cells from PBMCs. The CDR3 in this case is CASSQGDLYQETEAFF. The DNA sequence is given as TGTGCCAGCAGCCAAGGGGACCTATATCAGGAGACTGAAGCTTTCTTT.